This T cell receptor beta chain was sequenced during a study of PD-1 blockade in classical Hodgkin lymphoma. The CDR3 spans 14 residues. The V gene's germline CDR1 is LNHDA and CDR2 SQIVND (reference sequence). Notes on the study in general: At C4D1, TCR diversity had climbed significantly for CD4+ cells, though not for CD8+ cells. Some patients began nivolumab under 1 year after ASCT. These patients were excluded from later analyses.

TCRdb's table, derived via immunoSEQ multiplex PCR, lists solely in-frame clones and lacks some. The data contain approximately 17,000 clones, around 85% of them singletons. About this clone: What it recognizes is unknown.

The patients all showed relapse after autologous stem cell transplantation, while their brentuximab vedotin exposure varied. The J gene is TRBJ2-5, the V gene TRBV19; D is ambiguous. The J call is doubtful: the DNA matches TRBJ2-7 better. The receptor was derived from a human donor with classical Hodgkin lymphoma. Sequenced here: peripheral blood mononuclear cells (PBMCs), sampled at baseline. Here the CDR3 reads CASSIVGGSYEQYF. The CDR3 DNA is TGTGCCAGTAGTATTGTAGGCGGATCCTACGAGCAGTACTTC.